The source of this T cell receptor beta chain is a study of shared clonotypes between healthy human individuals. Data came from immunoSEQ multiplex PCR; TCRdb stores just in-frame clones and leaves some out. The data contain approximately 2.5 million clones, 90% to 95% of them singletons. The CDR3 length is 13 residues. Germline CDR1 and CDR2: MNHEY and SMNVEV (reference sequence). V dropped 0 bases and J dropped 7 bases, with 9 bases sitting between them. The sequenced sample consisted of naive CD4+ T cells sorted from blood. Subset described: CD45RA+ positively selected. The V and J genes are TRBV27 and TRBJ1-1; TRBD1 might be the D (5 bases). The receptor was isolated from a man aged 18-30 years in good health. CDR3 sequence reads: CASSLSRGGEAFF. The CDR3 coding sequence is TGTGCCAGCAGTTTATCGAGGGGTGGTGAAGCTTTCTTT.